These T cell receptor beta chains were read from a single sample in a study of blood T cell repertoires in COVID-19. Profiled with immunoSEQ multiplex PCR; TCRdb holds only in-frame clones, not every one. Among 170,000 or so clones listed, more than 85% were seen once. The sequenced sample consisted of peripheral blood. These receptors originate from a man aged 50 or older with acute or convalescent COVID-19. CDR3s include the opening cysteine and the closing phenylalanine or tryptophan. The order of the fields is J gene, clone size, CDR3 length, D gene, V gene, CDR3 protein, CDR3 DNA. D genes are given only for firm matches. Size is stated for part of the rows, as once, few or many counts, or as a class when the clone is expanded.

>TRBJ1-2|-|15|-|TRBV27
CASSSPLQGYYGYTF
TGTGCCAGCAGTTCCCCATTACAGGGATACTATGGCTACACCTTC
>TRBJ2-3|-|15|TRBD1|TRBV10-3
CAIRSGQTSTDTQYF
TGTGCCATCAGATCGGGACAGACTAGCACAGATACGCAGTATTTT
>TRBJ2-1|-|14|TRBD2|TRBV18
CASSPRTSENEQFF
TGTGCCAGCTCACCTCGGACTAGCGAAAATGAGCAGTTCTTC
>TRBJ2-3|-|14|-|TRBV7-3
CASSLGPLGDTQYF
TGTGCCAGCAGCTTAGGGCCCCTGGGAGATACGCAGTATTTT
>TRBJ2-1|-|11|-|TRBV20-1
CSAPINNEQFF
TGCAGTGCTCCAATCAACAATGAGCAGTTCTTC
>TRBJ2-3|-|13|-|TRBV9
CASSVGGTDTQYF
TGTGCCAGCAGCGTAGGAGGAACAGATACGCAGTATTTT
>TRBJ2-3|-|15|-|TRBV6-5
CASSPRGGSTDTQYF
TGTGCCAGCAGTCCGAGAGGGGGAAGCACAGATACGCAGTATTTT
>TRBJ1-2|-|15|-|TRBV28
CASSYGGGNLYGYTF
TGTGCCAGCAGTTACGGGGGGGGGAACCTTTATGGCTACACCTTC
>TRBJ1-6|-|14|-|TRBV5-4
CASSFWTNNSPLHF
TGTGCCAGCAGCTTTTGGACAAATAATTCACCCCTCCACTTT
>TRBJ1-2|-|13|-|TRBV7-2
CASSQGAYEGYTF
TGTGCCAGCAGCCAAGGGGCCTATGAGGGCTACACCTTC
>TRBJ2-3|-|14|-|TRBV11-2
CASSLLAGPDTQYF
TGTGCCAGCAGCCTACTAGCAGGGCCAGATACGCAGTATTTT
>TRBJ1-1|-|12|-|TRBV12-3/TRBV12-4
CASSNPGSEAFF
TGTGCCAGCAGCAATCCGGGAAGTGAAGCTTTCTTT
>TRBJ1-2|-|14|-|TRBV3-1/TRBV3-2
CASSRAGTTYGYTF
TGTGCCAGCAGCCGAGCCGGGACAACCTATGGCTACACCTTC
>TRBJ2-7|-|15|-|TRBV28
CASSPQWSQGYEQYF
TGTGCCAGCAGTCCCCAGTGGTCCCAGGGTTACGAGCAGTACTTC
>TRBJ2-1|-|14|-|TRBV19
CASSIMESGDEQFF
TGTGCCAGTAGTATTATGGAATCCGGGGATGAGCAGTTCTTC
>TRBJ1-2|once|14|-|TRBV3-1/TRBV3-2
CASSPQTNLHGYTF
TGTGCCAGCAGCCCTCAGACAAACTTACACGGCTACACCTTC
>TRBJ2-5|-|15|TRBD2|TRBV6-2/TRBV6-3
CASSYQTSGGGTQYF
TGTGCCAGCAGTTACCAGACTAGCGGGGGCGGGACCCAGTACTTC
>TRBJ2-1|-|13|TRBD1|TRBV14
CASSQVRTGQQFF
TGTGCCAGCAGCCAAGTACGGACAGGGCAGCAGTTCTTC
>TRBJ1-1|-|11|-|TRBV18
CASSGQGMAFF
TGTGCCAGCTCAGGCCAGGGTATGGCTTTCTTT
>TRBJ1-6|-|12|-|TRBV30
CAAGSTGSPLHF
TGTGCCGCTGGGAGCACGGGTTCTCCCCTCCACTTT
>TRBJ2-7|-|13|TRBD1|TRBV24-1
CATSRTGFHEQYF
TGTGCCACCAGTAGGACAGGTTTCCACGAGCAGTACTTC
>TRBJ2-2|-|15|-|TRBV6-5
CASSYPPAERMSCFF
-
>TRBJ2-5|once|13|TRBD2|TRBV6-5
CGLGRGDQETQYF
TGTGGCCTGGGACGGGGGGACCAAGAGACCCAGTACTTC
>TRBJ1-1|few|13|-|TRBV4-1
CASSQLPGTEAFF
TGCGCCAGCAGCCAACTACCCGGCACTGAAGCTTTCTTT
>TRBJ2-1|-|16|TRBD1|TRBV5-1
CASSPGTGGPYNEQFF
TGCGCCAGCAGCCCCGGGACAGGGGGGCCCTACAATGAGCAGTTCTTC
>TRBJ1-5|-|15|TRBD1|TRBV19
CASSIGGGGNQPQHF
TGTGCCAGTAGTATAGGAGGGGGCGGCAATCAGCCCCAGCATTTT
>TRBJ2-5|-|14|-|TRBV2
CASSDLGPKETQYF
TGTGCCAGCAGTGATCTTGGGCCCAAAGAGACCCAGTACTTC
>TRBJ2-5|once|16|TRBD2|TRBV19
CASTMGTSGNQETQYF
TGTGCCAGTACCATGGGTACTAGCGGGAACCAAGAGACCCAGTACTTC
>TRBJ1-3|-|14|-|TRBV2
CASCRYRTRDTIYF
TGTGCCAGCTGTAGATATAGGACCAGGGATACCATATATTTT
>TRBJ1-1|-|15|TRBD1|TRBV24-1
CATSDSQGQGREAFF
TGTGCCACCAGTGATTCCCAGGGACAGGGCCGTGAAGCTTTCTTT
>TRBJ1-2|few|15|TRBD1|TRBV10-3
CAISEWTGRPYGYTF
TGTGCCATCAGTGAATGGACAGGCCGTCCCTATGGCTACACCTTC
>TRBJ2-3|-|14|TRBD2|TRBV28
CASSLGGSADTQYF
TGTGCCAGCAGTTTAGGCGGGAGTGCAGATACGCAGTATTTT
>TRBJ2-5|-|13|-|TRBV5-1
CASAWDWGETQYF
TGCGCCAGCGCATGGGACTGGGGAGAGACCCAGTACTTC
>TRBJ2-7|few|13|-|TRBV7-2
CASSGGGVYEQYF
TGTGCCAGCAGCGGTGGAGGGGTCTACGAGCAGTACTTC
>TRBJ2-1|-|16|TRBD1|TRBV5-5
CASSPRDRGIANEQFF
TGTGCCAGCAGCCCCCGGGACAGGGGAATAGCCAATGAGCAGTTCTTC
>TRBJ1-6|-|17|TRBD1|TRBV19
CASSTRQGSSYNSPLHF
TGTGCCAGTAGTACCAGACAGGGTAGCTCCTATAATTCACCCCTCCACTTT
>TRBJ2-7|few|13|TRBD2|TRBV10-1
CASSDGSGRRQYF
TGCGCCAGCAGTGACGGTAGCGGGAGAAGGCAGTACTTC
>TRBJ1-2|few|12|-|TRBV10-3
CAISRTVSGYTF
TGTGCCATCAGCAGGACAGTGTCTGGCTACACCTTC
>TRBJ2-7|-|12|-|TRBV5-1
CASSLVSYEQYF
TGCGCCAGCAGCTTGGTGAGCTACGAGCAGTACTTC
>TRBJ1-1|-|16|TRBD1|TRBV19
CASSRSGGTVNTEAFF
TGTGCCAGTAGTCGGTCAGGGGGCACGGTGAACACTGAAGCTTTCTTT